These 19 T cell receptor beta chains came from one sample sequenced in a study of high-grade serous ovarian cancer treatment subgroups. Tumor tissue was taken before any definitive surgery or chemotherapy was given. Only in-frame clones appear in the TCRdb table, and some are missing; sequencing was by immunoSEQ multiplex PCR. The sample holds about 39,000 clones; approximately 80% are singletons and the top ten take about 3.3%. The sample comprised tumor tissue. The receptors derive from a human donor with high-grade serous ovarian cancer.

The chain has TRBV18 and TRBJ2-2; D remains unclear. This CDR3 region has 14 residues. With 1 base removed from V and 6 bases from J, the gap between germline ends came to 9 bases. CDR1 is KGHSH, CDR2 LQKENI, per germline. The CDR3 sequence is CASSPLPQAGELFF. DNA for the CDR3: TGTGCCAGCTCACCACTCCCGCAGGCCGGGGAGCTGTTTTTT.

The chain uses TRBV5-1 and TRBJ2-1, with 13 bases aligning to TRBD2. The CDR3 is 16 residues long. CDR1 is SGHRS and CDR2 is YFSETQ in the germline V gene. Trimming cost V 4 bases and J 9 bases; bases outside gene matches: 10. The CDR3 reads CASSLLAGGPECEQFF. The DNA for the CDR3 is TGCGCCAGCAGCCTACTAGCGGGAGGGCCAGAGTGTGAGCAGTTCTTC.

Written as DNA, the CDR3 is TGTGCCTGGAGGGGCCCGGGAGTAGCGGGAGGGAAGGGCGAGCAGTACTTC. Amino acids: CAWRGPGVAGGKGEQYF. The rearrangement links TRBV30 to TRBJ2-7, with 11 bases lining up with TRBD2. Germline assignment: CDR1 GTSNPN and CDR2 SVGIG (reference sequence). This CDR3 is built from 17 residues. With V trimmed by 3 bases and J by 6 bases, 16 bases remained unmatched.

The chain employs TRBV15 and TRBJ1-2, with TRBD1 as a possible D gene (5 bases). Germline assignment: CDR1 LNHNV and CDR2 YYDKDF (reference sequence). The V and J ends lost 1 base and 5 bases respectively, with 20 bases between them. The CDR3 consists of 17 residues. This CDR3 reads CATSRGRGPIIPYGYTF. Written as DNA, the CDR3 is TGTGCCACCAGCAGAGGTCGGGGACCGATCATCCCGTATGGCTACACCTTC.

This clone was detected only a few times. V usage is TRBV28 and J usage is TRBJ2-2; TRBD2 is a possible D gene (5 bases). The CDR3 is made up of 13 amino acids. Trimming cost V 9 bases and J 7 bases, with 15 bases left between them. Germline V gene lookup returns CDR1 MDHEN and CDR2 SYDVKM. DNA of the CDR3: TGTGCCAGTCTTGGTCGACGGGGCGGGGAGCTGTTTTTT. It is translated as CASLGRRGGELFF.

This clone has only a few counts. The CDR3, as DNA: TGTGCCAGCAGTTTATCGATGGGAGGAAGCTACGAGCAGTACTTC. Its protein product is CASSLSMGGSYEQYF. The chain joins TRBV27 to TRBJ2-7; possibly TRBD2 for D (6 bases). CDR1 is MNHEY and CDR2 is SMNVEV in the germline V gene (reference sequence). The CDR3 has 15 residues. Trimming pared 0 bases from V and 3 bases from J, leaving 12 bases between.

Here the CDR3 DNA reads TGTGCCAGCAGCCGCCGTGGACTAGCGGGAGGTCGGGGTTCCTACGAGCAGTACTTC. It specifies CASSRRGLAGGRGSYEQYF. The chain is built from TRBV28 and TRBJ2-7, with 14 bases that match TRBD2. Germline CDR1 MDHEN, CDR2 SYDVKM. The CDR3 totals 19 residues. J lost 1 base, V lost 6 bases, and 14 bases had no gene match.

This rearrangement joins TRBV19 to TRBJ2-1, with 9 bases that match TRBD1. The CDR3 contains 16 residues. Germline V gives CDR1 LNHDA, CDR2 SQIVND (reference sequence). Germline trimming cut 3 bases from V and 1 base from J; bases unmatched to any gene: 4. CDR3 sequence: CASSMGQGWSYNEQFF. CDR3 bases: TGTGCCAGTAGTATGGGACAGGGATGGTCCTACAATGAGCAGTTCTTC.

This sequence joins TRBV29-1 and TRBJ2-2; D is perhaps TRBD1 (6 bases). Germline loops: CDR1 SQVTM, CDR2 ANQGSEA. The CDR3 has 12 residues. V was shortened by 5 bases and J by 3 bases, with 7 bases between the two germline ends. The CDR3 loop reads CSVYRDTGELFF. DNA of the CDR3: TGCAGCGTTTACAGGGACACCGGGGAGCTGTTTTTT.

The chain couples TRBV5-6 to TRBJ1-1, with D possibly matching TRBD1 (6 bases). CDR3 length equals 15 residues. Germline V gives CDR1 SGHDT, CDR2 YYEEEE. With 0 bases removed from V and 1 base from J, the gap between germline ends came to 10 bases. CDR3 bases: TGTGCCAGCAGCTTGGGGCAGGGGTGGAACACTGAAGCTTTCTTT. Protein: CASSLGQGWNTEAFF.

The chain is built from TRBV7-9 and TRBJ1-4; 10 bases map to TRBD1. The CDR3 runs 15 residues. V gave up 2 bases and J gave up 8 bases; unmatched junction bases: 5. The germline V gene encodes CDR1 SEHNR and CDR2 FQNEAQ (reference sequence). The chain's CDR3 is CASSLRTGGLEKLFF. The CDR3 DNA follows: TGTGCCAGCAGCTTAAGGACAGGGGGATTGGAAAAACTGTTTTTT.

This clone has more than one count but fewer than ten. This chain links TRBV15 with TRBJ2-7; a possible D gene is TRBD2 (5 bases). This CDR3 contains 17 residues. CDR1 is LNHNV and CDR2 is YYDKDF in the germline V gene (reference sequence). Trimming removed 1 base at V and 1 base at J, with 17 bases between. The CDR3 region is CATSRALKLATSYEQYF. CDR3 in DNA: TGTGCCACCAGCAGAGCTCTTAAGTTAGCGACGTCCTACGAGCAGTACTTC.

This rearrangement joins TRBV18 to TRBJ2-7; 11 bases are a match to TRBD1. Germline CDR1 KGHSH, CDR2 LQKENI. V lost 4 bases to trimming and J lost 2 bases; unmatched junction nucleotides: 1. CDR3 length: 14 amino acids. The CDR3 DNA is TGTGCCAGCTCACGGGACAGGGGGACCTACGAGCAGTACTTC. Protein sequence: CASSRDRGTYEQYF. The full variable domain, with the rest looked up from reference TRBV18 and TRBJ2-7, is NAGVMQNPRHLVRRRGQEARLRCSPMKGHSHVYWYRQLPEEGLKFMVYLQKENIIDESGMPKERFSAEFPKEGPSILRIQQVVRGDSAAYFCASSRDRGTYEQYFGPGTRLTVT.

The chain carries TRBV6-4 and TRBJ1-2; D is undetermined. In germline, CDR1 is MRHNA, CDR2 SNTAGT. There are 16 residues in the CDR3. V lost 3 bases, J lost 9 bases, and 23 bases lay in between. Here the CDR3 reads CASSESARYPESCYTF. The CDR3 nucleotides read TGTGCCAGCAGTGAAAGTGCGCGATACCCGGAGTCGTGCTACACCTTC.

The genes are TRBV10-3 and TRBJ1-5, with no clear D. This CDR3 has 13 residues. V lost 2 bases, J lost 3 bases, and 5 bases lay in between. Germline V gene data show CDR1 as ENHRY and CDR2 as SYGVKD. The CDR3 spells CAISERDNQPQHF. Written as DNA, the CDR3 is TGTGCCATCAGTGAGCGGGACAATCAGCCCCAGCATTTT.

J is TRBJ2-5 and V is TRBV7-2, with D hard to call. The assigned J gene may be wrong: the sequence end matches TRBJ2-7 better. The V gene's germline CDR1 is SGHTA and CDR2 FQGNSA. This CDR3 has 12 residues. CDR3 DNA: TGTGCCAGCAGCTTAGATGTCGGCGAGCAGTACTTC. It encodes CASSLDVGEQYF.

J is TRBJ2-5 and V is TRBV7-2; maybe TRBD2 (6 bases). Looked up from germline, CDR1 is SGHTA and CDR2 is FQGNSA. The V and J ends lost 0 bases and 4 bases respectively, with 12 bases between them. This CDR3 spans 15 amino acids. The CDR3: CASSLASGRRETQYF. In DNA, the CDR3 is TGTGCCAGCAGCTTAGCCAGCGGGCGTAGAGAGACCCAGTACTTC.

The chain employs TRBV4-3 and TRBJ2-1; D not certain. V shed 0 bases and J shed 3 bases, with 6 bases lying between them. CDR1 LGHNA and CDR2 YSLEER come from the germline V gene. There are 14 residues in the CDR3. The chain's CDR3 is CASSQDYSYNEQFF. The CDR3 nucleotides read TGCGCCAGCAGCCAAGATTACAGCTACAATGAGCAGTTCTTC.

This chain links TRBV5-4 with TRBJ2-1; TRBD2 aligns across 8 bases. Trimming cost V 4 bases and J 13 bases; bases outside gene matches: 13. Per the germline V gene, CDR1 is SGHNT and CDR2 is YYREEE (reference sequence). The CDR3 contains 14 residues. CDR3 sequence reads: CASSRGTSTSGQFF. CDR3 coding DNA: TGTGCCAGCAGCCGCGGGACTAGTACCTCCGGACAGTTCTTC.